These 5 T cell receptor beta chains came from one sample sequenced in a study of shared clonotypes between healthy human individuals. Profiled with immunoSEQ multiplex PCR; TCRdb holds only in-frame clones, not every one. The sample contains under 2.5 million clones, about 90% of which appear only once. Sequencing was performed on naive CD4+ T cells from PBMCs. Specified subset: CD45RA+ positively selected. These receptors were collected from a man between 18 and 35 years old in good health. Some clones in this sample may be carry-over from other donors' samples.

J is TRBJ1-3 and V is TRBV7-9, with a tentative D call TRBD1 (6 bases). The V end was cut by 6 bases, the J end by 8 bases, with 14 bases between. The CDR3 has 13 residues. From germline, CDR1 is SEHNR and CDR2 FQNEAQ (reference sequence). The DNA for the CDR3 is TGTGCCAGCAGGGACAGTTCGGGCCACACCATATATTTT. This gives the protein CASRDSSGHTIYF.

The chain is built from TRBV18 and TRBJ2-2; no firm D call. CDR1 and CDR2 from the germline V gene are KGHSH and LQKENI. The CDR3 is made up of 16 amino acids. Trimming shortened V by 2 bases and J by 0 bases, and 10 bases separated the two germline ends. This chain's CDR3 is CASSPMRTANTGELFF. The CDR3 coding sequence is TGTGCCAGCTCACCAATGAGGACGGCGAACACCGGGGAGCTGTTTTTT.

The genes are TRBV7-3 and TRBJ1-1; TRBD1 matches 7 bases. Germline loops: CDR1 SGHTA, CDR2 FQGTGA. The CDR3 totals 14 residues. The V segment lost 4 bases and the J segment 4 bases; nucleotides outside the gene matches: 6. The CDR3 DNA is TGTGCCAGCAGCTCGAGGGACAGTTTCACTGAAGCTTTCTTT. As protein: CASSSRDSFTEAFF.

V usage is TRBV25-1 and J usage is TRBJ2-2; D is uncertain. V dropped 8 bases and J dropped 1 base, with 8 bases sitting between them. CDR3 length: 13 residues. Per the germline V gene, CDR1 is MGHDK and CDR2 is SYGVNS. CDR3 residues: CASESENTGELFF. CDR3 nucleotides: TGTGCCAGCGAGTCCGAGAACACCGGGGAGCTGTTTTTT.

This rearrangement joins TRBV7-6 to TRBJ2-3, with D tentatively TRBD2 (5 bases). Germline loops: CDR1 SGHVS, CDR2 FNYEAQ. Trimming shortened V by 0 bases and J by 5 bases, and 6 bases separated the two germline ends. The CDR3 contains 13 residues. This CDR3 is CASSLAAGDTQYF. The CDR3 bases are TGTGCCAGCAGCTTAGCGGCGGGAGATACGCAGTATTTT.